This entry lists 32 T cell receptor beta chains sequenced from one sample in a study of shared clonotypes between healthy human individuals. Generated by immunoSEQ multiplex PCR, the TCRdb table keeps only in-frame clones and is missing some. The sample lists approximately 120,000 clones; roughly 70% were seen once. The sample comprised memory CD8+ T cells sorted from blood. As to subset: CD45RO+ cells pooled with CCR7-negative TemRA cells. The receptor set was obtained from a woman aged 30 to 39 in good health.

This clone appeared once. The chain employs TRBV29-1 and TRBJ2-5; maybe TRBD1 (5 bases). TRBJ2-7 matches the DNA end more closely, so the J call is doubtful. Germline V CDR1 and CDR2: SQVTM, ANQGSEA. The CDR3 is 12 amino acids. CDR3: CSVVVQGHEQYF. As DNA, the CDR3 is TGCAGCGTTGTAGTGCAGGGCCACGAGCAGTACTTC.

The chain links TRBV5-4 to TRBJ2-3, with D unresolved. The CDR3 loop spans 14 amino acids. The ends were cut back, 1 base at V and 4 bases at J, with 10 bases in the middle. Germline V gives CDR1 SGHNT, CDR2 YYREEE (reference sequence). The CDR3 DNA reads as TGTGCCAGCAGCTTGTCGAGGTCCCCAGATACGCAGTATTTT. Amino acids: CASSLSRSPDTQYF.

This sequence joins TRBV5-5 and TRBJ2-7; 11 positions agree with TRBD1. The V gene's germline CDR1 is SGHKS and CDR2 YYEKEE (reference sequence). The CDR3 has 14 amino acids. Losses at the gene ends were 1 base for V and 7 bases for J; bases not matched to a gene: 4. The CDR3 protein is CASSLLGQGDEQYF. DNA of the CDR3: TGTGCCAGCAGCTTGTTGGGACAGGGGGATGAGCAGTACTTC.

This sequence joins TRBV7-9 and TRBJ2-5, with 8 bases aligning to TRBD1. The CDR3 contains 15 residues. V was pared by 5 bases and J by 2 bases, with 7 bases of the junction left unmatched. Germline assignment: CDR1 SEHNR and CDR2 FQNEAQ (reference sequence). The CDR3 DNA reads TGTGCCAGCAGCGCTGGGACAGGAGATCAAGAGACCCAGTACTTC. Translated, it gives CASSAGTGDQETQYF.

The CDR3 DNA sequence: TGTGCCAGCAGCCCAAAAGGGAAGAACACTGAAGCTTTCTTT. Residues: CASSPKGKNTEAFF. This sequence joins TRBV7-6 and TRBJ1-1; D remains ambiguous. Trimming removed 5 bases from V and 1 base from J, with 11 bases in between. Germline V gene data show CDR1 as SGHVS and CDR2 as FNYEAQ. CDR3 size: 14 residues.

About this clone: At the DNA level, this CDR3 is encoded by other sequences in the same sample as well. J is TRBJ2-5 and V is TRBV2; D not resolved. Between the trimmed V and J ends, which lost 2 bases and 5 bases, there was a span of 6 bases. The CDR3 totals 12 residues. Germline-derived CDR1 and CDR2 are SNHLY and FYNNEI. In DNA, the CDR3 is TGTGCCAGCAGTGAACGGCGGGAGACCCAGTACTTC. Translated: CASSERRETQYF.

This clone has ten or more counts. J is TRBJ2-1 and V is TRBV9, with a weak D call TRBD1 (6 bases). Germline loops: CDR1 SGDLS, CDR2 YYNGEE. The V gene lost 2 bases and the J gene lost 5 bases, with 14 bases spanning the gap. The CDR3 length is 15 residues. The CDR3 loop reads CASSVHARDNNEQFF. CDR3 coding DNA: TGTGCCAGCAGCGTCCACGCCCGGGACAACAATGAGCAGTTCTTC.

The chain is built from TRBV5-1 and TRBJ1-1; possibly TRBD1 for D (5 bases). Per germline, CDR1 SGHRS and CDR2 YFSETQ. Trimming removed 1 base from V and 1 base from J, with 14 bases in between. The CDR3 is 16 residues long. CDR3 sequence reads: CASSLFKDTQNTEAFF. The CDR3 nucleotides are TGCGCCAGCAGCTTGTTCAAGGACACCCAGAACACTGAAGCTTTCTTT.

The chain is built from TRBV13 and TRBJ2-7, with 8 positions matching TRBD1. Unmatched junction bases numbered 6, after V lost 1 base and J lost 4 bases. Germline V gene data show CDR1 as PRHDT and CDR2 as FYEKMQ (reference sequence). The CDR3 has 15 residues. For the CDR3, the DNA is TGTGCCAGCAGCTTAGAGACAGGGGCACGATACGAGCAGTACTTC. Protein: CASSLETGARYEQYF.

The chain links TRBV2 to TRBJ1-1, with D uncertain. Per the germline V gene, CDR1 is SNHLY and CDR2 is FYNNEI. The CDR3 is made up of 13 amino acids. Deletions cut 8 bases from V and 2 bases from J, with 12 bases between. Here the CDR3 reads CASQSRPNTEAFF. CDR3 DNA sequence: TGTGCCAGCCAATCAAGACCCAACACTGAAGCTTTCTTT.

The chain couples TRBV6-4 to TRBJ1-3; D gene ambiguous. Germline-derived CDR1 and CDR2 are MRHNA and SNTAGT. The CDR3 extends over 15 amino acids. V shed 0 bases and J shed 0 bases, with 6 bases lying between them. Written as DNA, the CDR3 is TGTGCCAGCAGTGACTCCGCAGGCTCTGGAAACACCATATATTTT. Amino acids: CASSDSAGSGNTIYF.

V is TRBV29-1 and J is TRBJ2-7; TRBD2 is a possible D gene (6 bases). This CDR3 region has 16 residues. Trimming cost V 0 bases and J 2 bases, with 17 bases left between them. Germline-derived CDR1 and CDR2 are SQVTM and ANQGSEA. The CDR3: CSVEDSLEGIPYEQYF. CDR3 in DNA: TGCAGCGTTGAAGACAGTTTGGAGGGGATACCCTACGAGCAGTACTTC.

The chain couples TRBV10-3 to TRBJ2-5; D is ambiguous. The CDR3 is made up of 13 amino acids. The germline gives CDR1 ENHRY, CDR2 SYGVKD. Trimming removed 2 bases at V and 0 bases at J, with 4 bases between. The CDR3 loop reads CAISENDQETQYF. The CDR3 nucleotides read TGTGCCATCAGTGAGAACGACCAAGAGACCCAGTACTTC.

The chain joins TRBV15 to TRBJ2-7; D gene uncertain. This CDR3 region has 13 residues. Germline V lookup: CDR1 LNHNV, CDR2 YYDKDF (reference sequence). V lost 6 bases, J lost 2 bases, and 11 bases lay in between. The chain's CDR3 is CATRPDITYEQYF. The CDR3 nucleotides are TGTGCCACCAGGCCTGACATAACCTACGAGCAGTACTTC.

V is TRBV29-1 and J is TRBJ2-7; the match to TRBD2 covers 8 bases. The length of the CDR3 is 14 residues. CDR1 and CDR2 (germline): SQVTM, ANQGSEA. Trimming removed 6 bases from V and 0 bases from J; junction bases left unmatched: 7. The CDR3 coding sequence is TGCAGCGTAATGTGGACTAGCCTCTCCTACGAGCAGTACTTC. This sequence encodes CSVMWTSLSYEQYF.

J is TRBJ2-3 and V is TRBV6-4, with 13 nucleotides matching TRBD2. The CDR3 extends over 15 amino acids. CDR1 is MRHNA and CDR2 is SNTAGT in the germline V gene. Trimming at V came to 5 bases and at J to 6 bases, leaving 5 bases not matched to a gene. The chain's CDR3 is CASSFPTSGRDTQYF. CDR3 bases: TGTGCCAGCAGTTTCCCGACTAGCGGGAGGGATACGCAGTATTTT.

Details on this clone: This CDR3 is also generated by other DNA sequences in the sample. This chain uses TRBV19 with TRBJ2-1, with D unclear. In germline, CDR1 is LNHDA, CDR2 SQIVND (reference sequence). Trimming stripped 3 bases from V and 0 bases from J, with 9 bases between. The CDR3 length is 15 residues. The CDR3 region has the DNA TGTGCCAGTAGTATCGACCCGAGCTCCTACAATGAGCAGTTCTTC. Translated, it gives CASSIDPSSYNEQFF.

This clone was detected only once. J is TRBJ2-1 and V is TRBV27; 7 bases line up with TRBD2. V lost 3 bases to trimming and J lost 7 bases; unmatched junction nucleotides: 6. The CDR3 sequence is 14 residues long. Germline lookup yields CDR1 MNHEY and CDR2 SMNVEV (reference sequence). CDR3 bases: TGTGCCAGCAGTTTTGGCGGGAGTGATAATGAGCAGTTCTTC. Amino acid sequence: CASSFGGSDNEQFF.

The gene calls are TRBV5-8 and TRBJ1-5, with D possibly matching TRBD1 (5 bases). This CDR3 has 14 residues. CDR1 is SGHTS and CDR2 is YDEGEE in the germline V gene. Between the trimmed V and J ends, which lost 0 bases and 5 bases, there was a span of 9 bases. CDR3 protein: CASSLGQFHQPQHF. CDR3 nucleotides: TGTGCCAGCAGCTTGGGACAGTTTCATCAGCCCCAGCATTTT.

The chain links TRBV5-4 to TRBJ2-1; D remains unclear. Trimming removed 0 bases at V and 13 bases at J, with 11 bases between. The CDR3 has 12 amino acids. CDR1 is SGHNT, CDR2 YYREEE, per germline (reference sequence). The CDR3 spells CASSLGLSHQFF. The CDR3 region has the DNA TGTGCCAGCAGCTTGGGGTTATCACACCAGTTCTTC. Based on the CDR3 plus reference TRBV5-4 and TRBJ2-1, the full variable domain is ETGVTQSPTHLIKTRGQQVTLRCSSQSGHNTVSWYQQALGQGPQFIFQYYREEENGRGNFPPRFSGLQFPNYSSELNVNALELDDSALYLCASSLGLSHQFFGPGTRLTVL.

J is TRBJ2-7 and V is TRBV9; 7 bases match TRBD1. The CDR3 has 15 residues. J gave up 3 bases and V 1 base, and 7 bases lay outside the gene matches. Germline V gene sequence: CDR1 SGDLS, CDR2 YYNGEE. The CDR3 DNA follows: TGTGCCAGCAGCGTAAGTTCGGGACAGTTCTACGAGCAGTACTTC. The encoded protein is CASSVSSGQFYEQYF. The full variable domain, completed using reference TRBV9 and TRBJ2-7, is DSGVTQTPKHLITATGQRVTLRCSPRSGDLSVYWYQQSLDQGLQFLIQYYNGEERAKGNILERFSAQQFPDLHSELNLSSLELGDSALYFCASSVSSGQFYEQYFGPGTRLTVT.

The rearrangement uses TRBV11-3 and TRBJ1-2; TRBD1 matches at 7 bases. CDR1 and CDR2 from the germline V gene are SGHNT and YENEEA. The V segment lost 3 bases and the J segment 0 bases; nucleotides outside the gene matches: 10. The CDR3 consists of 17 residues. CDR3 bases: TGTGCCAGCAGCTTTTCTAGTGGGACAGCAACTAACTATGGCTACACCTTC. Translation: CASSFSSGTATNYGYTF.

This clone was recorded many times. The chain has TRBV6-1 and TRBJ1-1; D is ambiguous. Trimming stripped 3 bases from V and 7 bases from J, with 9 bases between. Germline values: CDR1 MNHNS, CDR2 SASEGT. There are 12 residues in the CDR3. In DNA, the CDR3 is TGTGCCAGCAGTGATGGCCCGTATGAAGCTTTCTTT. Amino acid sequence: CASSDGPYEAFF.

The table lists this clone with a few counts. Other DNA sequences within the sample encode an identical CDR3. The chain uses TRBV7-9 and TRBJ1-5; D is undetermined. Per germline, CDR1 SEHNR and CDR2 FQNEAQ (reference sequence). This CDR3 spans 14 amino acids. Trimming pared 6 bases from V and 3 bases from J, leaving 12 bases between. For the CDR3, the DNA is TGTGCCAGCAGTTTGGACGGCTTCAATCAGCCCCAGCATTTT. Its translation is CASSLDGFNQPQHF.

This clone was counted a few times. V gene TRBV29-1 combines with J gene TRBJ2-7; 7 bases fit TRBD2. The V gene end was trimmed by 3 bases and the J gene end by 2 bases; junction bases not matched to a gene: 10. Germline assignment: CDR1 SQVTM and CDR2 ANQGSEA. The CDR3 runs 15 residues. CDR3 DNA: TGCAGCGTTGATTCGGGGAGGGCAGGGACCTACGAGCAGTACTTC. It is translated as CSVDSGRAGTYEQYF.

The chain has TRBV6-5 and TRBJ2-3, with a possible D match to TRBD1 (5 bases). Germline V gives CDR1 MNHEY, CDR2 SVGAGI. This CDR3 is 13 amino acids long. Trimming shortened V by 5 bases and J by 3 bases, and 9 bases separated the two germline ends. In DNA, the CDR3 is TGTGCCAGCAGTCCACCAGGGACAGATACGCAGTATTTT. This gives the protein CASSPPGTDTQYF.

V is TRBV28 and J is TRBJ1-5; 7 bases line up with TRBD1. Germline V gene lookup returns CDR1 MDHEN and CDR2 SYDVKM. V dropped 6 bases and J dropped 3; count of bases not matched to a gene: 8. The CDR3 has 15 amino acids. The CDR3 coding sequence is TGTGCCAGCAGGCTACAGGGACAGAACAATCAGCCCCAGCATTTT. Translated: CASRLQGQNNQPQHF.

This chain joins TRBV28 and TRBJ1-3, with unresolved D. Germline V lookup: CDR1 MDHEN, CDR2 SYDVKM. V was pared by 6 bases and J by 4 bases, with 10 bases between. This CDR3 region has 13 residues. CDR3 sequence (DNA): TGTGCCAGCAGCCCCCCCCACGGAAACACCATATATTTT. Translation gives CASSPPHGNTIYF.

This chain joins TRBV18 and TRBJ1-2; D is unclear. This CDR3 is 18 amino acids long. Germline CDR1 KGHSH, CDR2 LQKENI. V shed 5 bases and J shed 0 bases, with 22 bases lying between them. Here the CDR3 DNA reads TGTGCCAGCTCATCCCAACTCTTCACGGCGGTACCTAACTATGGCTACACCTTC. This translates into CASSSQLFTAVPNYGYTF.

Turning to this clone: The same CDR3 arises from other DNA sequences in this sample as well. This chain joins TRBV25-1 and TRBJ2-3, with D unresolved. From germline, CDR1 is MGHDK and CDR2 SYGVNS. The CDR3 is made up of 13 amino acids. Trimming left V 5 bases short and J 0 bases short, with 6 bases between. In DNA form, the CDR3 reads TGTGCCAGCAGTACGGAGAGCACAGATACGCAGTATTTT. This translates into CASSTESTDTQYF.

This clone was detected a few times. This chain uses TRBV28 with TRBJ2-3, with TRBD2 matching 8 bases. This CDR3 is built from 15 residues. The germline V gene has CDR1 MDHEN and CDR2 SYDVKM. The V segment lost 3 bases and the J segment 7 bases; nucleotides outside the gene matches: 9. The CDR3 loop is CASSLARGGANTQYF. CDR3 nucleotides: TGTGCCAGCAGTTTGGCCCGGGGGGGCGCAAATACGCAGTATTTT.

This chain joins TRBV5-1 and TRBJ1-1; D remains ambiguous. The V gene's germline CDR1 is SGHRS and CDR2 YFSETQ. The CDR3 spans 14 residues. The ends were cut back, 0 bases at V and 4 bases at J, with 10 bases in the middle. CDR3 sequence reads: CASSLGTQATEAFF. CDR3 sequence (DNA): TGCGCCAGCAGCTTGGGGACCCAGGCCACTGAAGCTTTCTTT.